The present TCR beta chain was sequenced within a study of shared clonotypes between healthy human individuals. CD45RO-negative cells were positively selected for CCR7, leaving out terminally differentiated effector memory CD45RA+ cells. This clone was recorded once. Its antigen is not known. Study-wide results and caveats: Since donors were few, the genetic and exposure-history diversity represented was limited.

The V and J ends lost 2 bases and 5 bases, in that order; junction bases with no gene match: 9. The CDR3 is 16 amino acids. Germline assignment: CDR1 MNHEY and CDR2 SMNVEV (reference sequence). The method was immunoSEQ multiplex PCR; TCRdb's version includes in-frame clones alone and lacks a portion of them. The repertoire consists of about 580,000 clones, with roughly 98% occurring once and the leading ten covering 0.3% to 0.35%. The sequencing sample was made of naive CD8+ T cells sorted from blood. The TCR originated in a man aged 30 to 45 in good health. The rearrangement joins TRBV27 to TRBJ1-1; TRBD1 aligns across 9 bases. The CDR3 DNA sequence: TGTGCCAGCAGTTTAGCAACCGGGACAGGGTTGACTGAAGCTTTCTTT. Protein: CASSLATGTGLTEAFF.